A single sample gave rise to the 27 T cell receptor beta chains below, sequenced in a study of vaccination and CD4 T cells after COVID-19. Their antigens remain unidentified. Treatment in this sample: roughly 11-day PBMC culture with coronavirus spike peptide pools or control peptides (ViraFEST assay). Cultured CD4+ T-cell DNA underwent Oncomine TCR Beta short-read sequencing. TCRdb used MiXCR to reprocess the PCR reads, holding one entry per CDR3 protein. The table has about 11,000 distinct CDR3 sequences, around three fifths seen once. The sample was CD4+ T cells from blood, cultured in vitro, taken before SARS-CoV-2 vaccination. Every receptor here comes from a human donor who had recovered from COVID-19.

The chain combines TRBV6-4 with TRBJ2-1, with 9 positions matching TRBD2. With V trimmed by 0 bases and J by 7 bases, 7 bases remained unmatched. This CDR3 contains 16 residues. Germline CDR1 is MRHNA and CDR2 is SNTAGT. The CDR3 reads CASSDSAGGGRNEQFF. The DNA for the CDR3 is TGTGCCAGCAGTGACTCGGCGGGAGGGGGCCGGAATGAGCAGTTCTTC.

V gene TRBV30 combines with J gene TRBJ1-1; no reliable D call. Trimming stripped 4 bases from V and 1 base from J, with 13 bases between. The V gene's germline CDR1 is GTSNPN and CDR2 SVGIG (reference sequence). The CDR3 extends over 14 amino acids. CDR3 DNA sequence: TGTGCCTGGACCCCCCCCGGGCAGAACACTGAAGCTTTCTTT. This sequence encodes CAWTPPGQNTEAFF. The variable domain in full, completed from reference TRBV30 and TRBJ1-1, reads SQTIHQWPATLVQPVGSPLSLECTVEGTSNPNLYWYRQAAGRGLQLLFYSVGIGQISSEVPQNLSASRPQDRQFILSSKKLLLSDSGFYLCAWTPPGQNTEAFFGQGTRLTVV.

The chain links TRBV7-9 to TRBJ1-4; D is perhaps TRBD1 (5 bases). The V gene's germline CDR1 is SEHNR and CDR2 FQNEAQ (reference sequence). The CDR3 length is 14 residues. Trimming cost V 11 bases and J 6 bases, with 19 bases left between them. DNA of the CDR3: TGTGCCTCAACCAGGGCAGGGTTGGATGAAAAACTGTTTTTT. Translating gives CASTRAGLDEKLFF.

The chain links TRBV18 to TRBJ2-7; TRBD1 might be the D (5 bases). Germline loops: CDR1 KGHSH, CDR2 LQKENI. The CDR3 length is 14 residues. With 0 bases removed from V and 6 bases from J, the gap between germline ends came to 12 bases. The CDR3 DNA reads TGTGCCAGCTCACCACCGGTTGCAGGGCGCGAGCAGTACTTC. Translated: CASSPPVAGREQYF.

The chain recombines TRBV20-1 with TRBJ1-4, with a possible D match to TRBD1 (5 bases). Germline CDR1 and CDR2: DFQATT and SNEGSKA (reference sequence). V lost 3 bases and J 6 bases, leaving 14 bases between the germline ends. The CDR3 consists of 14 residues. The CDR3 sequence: CSASDRDLDEKLFF. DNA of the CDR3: TGCAGTGCTAGTGACCGGGACTTGGATGAAAAACTGTTTTTT.

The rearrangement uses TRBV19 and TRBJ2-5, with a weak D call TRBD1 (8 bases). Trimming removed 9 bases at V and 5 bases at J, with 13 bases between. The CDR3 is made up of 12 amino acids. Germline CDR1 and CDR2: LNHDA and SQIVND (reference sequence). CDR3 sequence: CASGQGGETQYF. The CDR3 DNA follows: TGTGCCAGCGGACAGGGAGGGGAGACCCAGTACTTC.

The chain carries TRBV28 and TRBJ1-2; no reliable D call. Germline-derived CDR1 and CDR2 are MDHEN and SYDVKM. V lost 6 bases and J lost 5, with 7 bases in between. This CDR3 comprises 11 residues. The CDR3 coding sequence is TGTGCCAGCAGCATCAATTATGGCTACACCTTC. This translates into CASSINYGYTF.

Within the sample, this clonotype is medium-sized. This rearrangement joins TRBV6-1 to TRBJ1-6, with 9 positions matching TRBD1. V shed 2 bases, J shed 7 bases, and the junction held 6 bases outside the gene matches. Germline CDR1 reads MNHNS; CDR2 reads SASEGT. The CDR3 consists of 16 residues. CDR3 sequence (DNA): TGTGCCAGCAGTGAATCCATTGGACAGGGGAATTCACCCCTCCACTTT. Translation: CASSESIGQGNSPLHF.

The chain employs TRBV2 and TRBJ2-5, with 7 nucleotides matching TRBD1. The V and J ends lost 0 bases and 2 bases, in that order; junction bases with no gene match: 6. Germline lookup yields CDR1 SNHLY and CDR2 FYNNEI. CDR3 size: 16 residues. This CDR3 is CASSEARGTVQETQYF. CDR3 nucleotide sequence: TGTGCCAGCAGTGAAGCCAGGGGGACAGTGCAAGAGACCCAGTACTTC.

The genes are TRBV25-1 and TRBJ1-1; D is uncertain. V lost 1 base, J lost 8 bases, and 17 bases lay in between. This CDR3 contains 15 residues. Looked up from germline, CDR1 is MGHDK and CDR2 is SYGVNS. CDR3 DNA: TGTGCCAGCAGTGAATCGGGCCAGGCCTCCCCGGAAGCTTTCTTT. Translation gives CASSESGQASPEAFF.

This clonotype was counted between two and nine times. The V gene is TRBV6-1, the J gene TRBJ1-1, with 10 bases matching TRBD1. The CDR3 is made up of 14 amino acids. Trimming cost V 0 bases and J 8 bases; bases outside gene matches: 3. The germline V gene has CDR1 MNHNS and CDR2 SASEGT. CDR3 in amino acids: CASSEARQGAEAFF. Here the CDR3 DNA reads TGTGCCAGCAGTGAAGCAAGACAGGGGGCAGAAGCTTTCTTT.

The CDR3 DNA is TGTGCCAGCAGACTCGCCTCCTCTGGAAACACCATATATTTT. Its protein is CASRLASSGNTIYF. The chain has TRBV6-1 and TRBJ1-3; D unresolved. The V gene lost 6 bases and the J gene lost 0 bases, with 9 bases spanning the gap. Germline V gives CDR1 MNHNS, CDR2 SASEGT. The CDR3 loop spans 14 amino acids.

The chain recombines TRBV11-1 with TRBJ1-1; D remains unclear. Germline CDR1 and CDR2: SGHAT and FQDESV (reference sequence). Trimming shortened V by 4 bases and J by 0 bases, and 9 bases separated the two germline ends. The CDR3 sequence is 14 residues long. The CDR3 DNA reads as TGTGCCAGCAGCTCACCGCCGGTGAACACTGAAGCTTTCTTT. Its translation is CASSSPPVNTEAFF.

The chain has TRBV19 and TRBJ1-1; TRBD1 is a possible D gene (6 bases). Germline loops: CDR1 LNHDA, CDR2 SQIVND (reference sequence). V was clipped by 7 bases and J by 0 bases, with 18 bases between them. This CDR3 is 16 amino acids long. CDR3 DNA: TGTGCCAGTACCGAAGGAGGGGGGGAGATGAACACTGAAGCTTTCTTT. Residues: CASTEGGGEMNTEAFF.

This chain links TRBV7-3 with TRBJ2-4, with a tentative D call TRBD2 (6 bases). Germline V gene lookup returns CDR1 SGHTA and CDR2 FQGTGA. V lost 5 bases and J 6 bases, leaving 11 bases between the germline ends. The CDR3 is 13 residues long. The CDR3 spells CASSQAGGNIQYF. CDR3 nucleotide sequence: TGTGCCAGCAGCCAAGCGGGTGGAAACATTCAGTACTTC.

The CDR3 coding sequence is TGCAGTGCTAGAGGCAAACAAGGCACCTATGGCAATCAGCCCCAGCATTTT. Encoded protein: CSARGKQGTYGNQPQHF. The chain uses TRBV20-1 and TRBJ1-5; D is unclear. CDR1 DFQATT and CDR2 SNEGSKA come from the germline V gene (reference sequence). The length of the CDR3 is 17 residues. Trimming shortened V by 1 base and J by 2 bases, and 18 bases separated the two germline ends.

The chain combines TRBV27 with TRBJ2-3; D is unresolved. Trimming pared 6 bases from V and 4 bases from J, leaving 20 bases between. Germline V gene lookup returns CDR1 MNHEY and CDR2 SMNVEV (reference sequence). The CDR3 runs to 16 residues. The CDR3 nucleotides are TGTGCCAGCAGAAAGAGACCCCGGGTCAGCGCAGATACGCAGTATTTT. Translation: CASRKRPRVSADTQYF.

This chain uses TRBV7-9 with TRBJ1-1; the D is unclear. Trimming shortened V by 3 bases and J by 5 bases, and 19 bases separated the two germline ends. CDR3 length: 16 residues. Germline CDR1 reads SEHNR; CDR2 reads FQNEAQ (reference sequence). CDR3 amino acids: CASSFDRAPGITEAFF. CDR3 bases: TGTGCCAGCAGCTTCGATAGGGCTCCGGGTATAACTGAAGCTTTCTTT.

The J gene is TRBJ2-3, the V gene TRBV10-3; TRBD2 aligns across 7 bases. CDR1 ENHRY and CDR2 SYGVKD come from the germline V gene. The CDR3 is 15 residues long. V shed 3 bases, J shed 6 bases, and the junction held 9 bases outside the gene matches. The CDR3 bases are TGTGCCATCAGTGATGGCGGGAGAACTGTGGATACGCAGTATTTT. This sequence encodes CAISDGGRTVDTQYF.

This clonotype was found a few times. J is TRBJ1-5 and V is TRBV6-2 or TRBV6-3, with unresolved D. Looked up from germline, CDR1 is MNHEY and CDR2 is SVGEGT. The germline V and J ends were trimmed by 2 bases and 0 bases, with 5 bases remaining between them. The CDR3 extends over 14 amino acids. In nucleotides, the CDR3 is TGTGCCAGCAGTTACGTGCATAGCAATCAGCCCCAGCATTTT. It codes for CASSYVHSNQPQHF.

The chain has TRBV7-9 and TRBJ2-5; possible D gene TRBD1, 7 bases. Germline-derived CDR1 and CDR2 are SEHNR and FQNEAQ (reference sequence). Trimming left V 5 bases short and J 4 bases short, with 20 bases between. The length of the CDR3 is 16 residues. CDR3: CASSPPTYRGGETQYF. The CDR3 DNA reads TGTGCCAGCAGCCCTCCCACTTACAGGGGAGGAGAGACCCAGTACTTC.

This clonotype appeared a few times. CDR3 sequence: CASSIKGYNQPQHF. The DNA for the CDR3 is TGTGCCAGTAGTATTAAGGGTTACAATCAGCCCCAGCATTTT. J is TRBJ1-5 and V is TRBV19; D is ambiguous. This CDR3 has 14 residues. The germline gives CDR1 LNHDA, CDR2 SQIVND (reference sequence). Trimming pared 3 bases from V and 3 bases from J, leaving 9 bases between.

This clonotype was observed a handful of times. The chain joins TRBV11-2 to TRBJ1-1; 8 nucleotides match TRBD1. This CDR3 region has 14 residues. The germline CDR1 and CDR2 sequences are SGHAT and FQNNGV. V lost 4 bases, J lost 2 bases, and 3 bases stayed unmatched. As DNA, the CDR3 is TGTGCCAGCAGCTCAGACAGGGGAAACACTGAAGCTTTCTTT. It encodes CASSSDRGNTEAFF.

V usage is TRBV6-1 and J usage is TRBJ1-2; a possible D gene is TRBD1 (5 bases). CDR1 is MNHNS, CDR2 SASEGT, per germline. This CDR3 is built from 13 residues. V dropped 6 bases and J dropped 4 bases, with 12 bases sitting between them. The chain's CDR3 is CASRTQGPYGYTF. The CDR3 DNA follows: TGTGCCAGCAGAACTCAGGGCCCCTATGGCTACACCTTC.

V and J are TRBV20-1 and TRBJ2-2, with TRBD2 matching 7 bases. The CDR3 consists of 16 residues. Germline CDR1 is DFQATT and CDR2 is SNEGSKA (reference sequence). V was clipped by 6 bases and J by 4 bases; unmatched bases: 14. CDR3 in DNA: TGCAGTGCCCGGAACCCGGGAGGCTATGGCACCGGGGAGCTGTTTTTT. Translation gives CSARNPGGYGTGELFF.

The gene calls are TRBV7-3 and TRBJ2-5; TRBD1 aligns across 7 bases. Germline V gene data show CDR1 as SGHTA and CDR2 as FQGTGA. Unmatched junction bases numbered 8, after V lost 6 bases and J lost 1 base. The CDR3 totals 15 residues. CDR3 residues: CASSFLGQPQETQYF. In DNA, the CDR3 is TGTGCCAGCAGTTTCTTGGGACAGCCCCAAGAGACCCAGTACTTC.

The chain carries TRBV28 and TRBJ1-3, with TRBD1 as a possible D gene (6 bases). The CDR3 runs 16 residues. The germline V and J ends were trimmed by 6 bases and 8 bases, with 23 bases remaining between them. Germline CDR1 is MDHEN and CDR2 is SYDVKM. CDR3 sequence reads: CASRLLPGQGGDTIYF. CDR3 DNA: TGTGCCAGCAGACTACTACCCGGACAAGGGGGAGACACCATATATTTT.